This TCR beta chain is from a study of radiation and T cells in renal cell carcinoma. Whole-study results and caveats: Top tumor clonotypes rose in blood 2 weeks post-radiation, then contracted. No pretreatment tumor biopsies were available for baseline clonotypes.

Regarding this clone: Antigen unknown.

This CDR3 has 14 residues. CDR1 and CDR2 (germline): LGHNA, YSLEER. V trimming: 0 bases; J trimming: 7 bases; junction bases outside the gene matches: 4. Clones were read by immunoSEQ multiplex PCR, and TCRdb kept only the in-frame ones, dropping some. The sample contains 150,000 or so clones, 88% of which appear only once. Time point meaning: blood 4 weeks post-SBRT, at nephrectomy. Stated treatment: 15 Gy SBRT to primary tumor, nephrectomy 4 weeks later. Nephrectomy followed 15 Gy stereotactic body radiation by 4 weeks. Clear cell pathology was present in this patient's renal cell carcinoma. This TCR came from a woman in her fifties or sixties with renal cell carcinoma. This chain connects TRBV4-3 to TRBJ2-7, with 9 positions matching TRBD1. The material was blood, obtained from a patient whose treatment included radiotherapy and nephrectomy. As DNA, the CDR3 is TGCGCCAGCAGCCAAGAGGGGACAGGGTGGGAGCAGTACTTC. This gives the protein CASSQEGTGWEQYF.